This entry is about one T cell receptor beta chain. Its antigen is not known. This sample is drawn from a study of OX40 agonist ivuxolimab in advanced cancers. Whole-study findings and limits: Clonal expansion by week 6 occurred in CD4+ and CD8+ blood T cells (at 0.1 to 3.0 mg/kg).

Some clones are missing from TCRdb's copy, which holds only in-frame ones; the method was immunoSEQ multiplex PCR. The data contain about 20,000 clones, about 88% of them singletons. From germline, CDR1 is SEHNR and CDR2 FQNEAQ (reference sequence). The CDR3 runs 13 residues. J gave up 2 bases and V 5 bases, and 3 bases lay outside the gene matches. The source of this sequence is an adult with an advanced solid tumor such as melanoma, head and neck, liver or kidney cancer. The sequences come from CD4+ or CD8+ T cells sorted from blood, collected in a trial of the OX40 agonist ivuxolimab. The V call is TRBV7-9, the J call TRBJ2-7, with 7 nucleotides matching TRBD1. The CDR3 DNA sequence: TGTGCCAGCAGCGAGGACAGGACCTACGAGCAGTACTTC. Its protein is CASSEDRTYEQYF.